One sample yielded the 18 T cell receptor beta chains listed below, sequenced in a study of T cell responses to AZD1222 COVID-19 vaccine. Clones were read by immunoSEQ multiplex PCR, and TCRdb kept only the in-frame ones, dropping some. This table holds around 120,000 clones, 85% to 90% found once. Sequenced material: peripheral blood, taken on day 0 of AZD1222 vaccination. The receptors stem from an adult in good health.

The rearrangement links TRBV7-9 to TRBJ2-1; D not resolved. Per germline, CDR1 SEHNR and CDR2 FQNEAQ (reference sequence). The ends were cut back, 1 base at V and 4 bases at J, with 11 bases in the middle. The CDR3 has 15 amino acids. CDR3 in amino acids: CASSLGGRRYNEQFF. The CDR3 nucleotides read TGTGCCAGCAGCTTAGGAGGCCGAAGATACAATGAGCAGTTCTTC.

The rearrangement links TRBV28 to TRBJ1-5; D is unclear. This CDR3 comprises 15 residues. V gave up 3 bases and J gave up 0 bases, with 9 bases separating them. Germline CDR1 is MDHEN and CDR2 is SYDVKM. This CDR3 is CASSFEGRSNQPQHF. As DNA, the CDR3 is TGTGCCAGCAGTTTTGAAGGGCGTAGCAATCAGCCCCAGCATTTT.

V gene TRBV6-4 combines with J gene TRBJ2-6; D gene ambiguous. The CDR3 is made up of 14 amino acids. CDR1 is MRHNA and CDR2 is SNTAGT in the germline V gene. V lost 8 bases, J lost 1 base, and 9 bases lay in between. CDR3 protein: CASAVGSGANVLTF. The CDR3, as DNA: TGTGCCAGCGCGGTGGGATCTGGGGCCAACGTCCTGACTTTC.

This rearrangement joins TRBV6-6 to TRBJ1-1, with TRBD1 as a possible D gene (5 bases). The CDR3 has 13 amino acids. Per the germline V gene, CDR1 is MNHNY and CDR2 is SVGAGI (reference sequence). V was pared by 6 bases and J by 7 bases, with 15 bases between. The CDR3 bases are TGTGCCAGCAGCCGCCGCCGGGACGGTGAAGCTTTCTTT. Encoded protein: CASSRRRDGEAFF.

The V and J genes are TRBV5-1 and TRBJ2-4; 7 bases fit TRBD2. The CDR3 loop spans 16 amino acids. Germline V CDR1 and CDR2: SGHRS, YFSETQ. Germline trimming cut 0 bases from V and 1 base from J; bases unmatched to any gene: 4. As DNA, the CDR3 is TGCGCCAGCAGCTTGGGACTAGCCGGGGCCAAAAACATTCAGTACTTC. This gives the protein CASSLGLAGAKNIQYF. The full variable domain, completed using reference TRBV5-1 and TRBJ2-4, is KAGVTQTPRYLIKTRGQQVTLSCSPISGHRSVSWYQQTPGQGLQFLFEYFSETQRNKGNFPGRFSGRQFSNSRSEMNVSTLELGDSALYLCASSLGLAGAKNIQYFGAGTRLSVL.

This clone was observed once. CDR3 DNA sequence: TGTGCCAGCAGCCAACTAATTGACTCCTACAATGAGCAGTTCTTC. Its protein is CASSQLIDSYNEQFF. The rearrangement links TRBV3-1 (or the pseudogene TRBV3-2) to TRBJ2-1; D unresolved. The ends were cut back, 2 bases at V and 0 bases at J, with 8 bases in the middle. Germline V CDR1 and CDR2: LGHDT, YNNKEL (reference sequence). The CDR3 covers 15 residues.

The chain uses TRBV19 and TRBJ2-5; weak D call: TRBD1 (5 bases). The germline V gene has CDR1 LNHDA and CDR2 SQIVND (reference sequence). V was shortened by 3 bases and J by 6 bases, with 14 bases between the two germline ends. This CDR3 is 14 amino acids long. The CDR3 protein is CASSIVGALKTQYF. CDR3 coding DNA: TGTGCCAGTAGTATTGTAGGGGCCTTGAAGACCCAGTACTTC.

This clone is labeled medium-sized (0.01 to 0.1%). The chain joins TRBV7-9 to TRBJ2-2, with TRBD2 identical over 8 bases. With 7 bases clipped from V and 2 bases from J, the junction kept 6 bases outside the gene matches. There are 15 residues in the CDR3. Germline CDR1 is SEHNR and CDR2 is FQNEAQ (reference sequence). The CDR3 region is CASNKRGSNTGELFF. Here the CDR3 DNA reads TGTGCCAGCAACAAGCGGGGGAGTAACACCGGGGAGCTGTTTTTT.

This chain connects TRBV5-1 to TRBJ2-1, with 8 bases aligning to TRBD2. Germline lookup yields CDR1 SGHRS and CDR2 YFSETQ. The trim removed 4 bases at V and 6 bases at J, leaving 24 bases unmatched. The CDR3 length is 20 residues. The CDR3 loop reads CASSAPGLYVSGRNRNEQFF. The CDR3 nucleotides are TGCGCCAGCAGCGCACCGGGACTCTATGTCAGCGGGAGAAATCGCAATGAGCAGTTCTTC.

The rearrangement links TRBV9 to TRBJ2-2; 10 bases fit TRBD2. The CDR3 runs to 18 residues. V dropped 3 bases and J dropped 8; count of bases not matched to a gene: 16. Germline V gives CDR1 SGDLS, CDR2 YYNGEE. The CDR3 sequence is CASSAGLAEPGELGELFF. The CDR3 DNA reads TGTGCCAGCAGCGCCGGACTAGCGGAACCAGGGGAATTGGGGGAGCTGTTTTTT. Full variable domain (missing parts from reference TRBV9 and TRBJ2-2): DSGVTQTPKHLITATGQRVTLRCSPRSGDLSVYWYQQSLDQGLQFLIQYYNGEERAKGNILERFSAQQFPDLHSELNLSSLELGDSALYFCASSAGLAEPGELGELFFGEGSRLTVL.

The genes are TRBV7-3 and TRBJ2-7, with 9 bases that match TRBD2. The CDR3 spans 14 residues. V lost 5 bases and J lost 4; bases outside the gene matches: 6. CDR1 is SGHTA and CDR2 is FQGTGA in the germline V gene. The CDR3 protein is CASSPQLAGYEQYF. The CDR3 DNA reads as TGTGCCAGCAGCCCTCAACTAGCGGGTTACGAGCAGTACTTC.

The CDR3 protein is CASSSEAPNEQYF. CDR3 in DNA: TGCGCCAGCAGCTCGGAGGCCCCCAACGAGCAGTACTTC. This chain connects TRBV5-1 to TRBJ2-7, with a tentative D call TRBD2 (5 bases). V dropped 3 bases and J dropped 5 bases, with 12 bases sitting between them. The CDR3 is made up of 13 amino acids. Germline CDR1 and CDR2: SGHRS and YFSETQ.

The rearrangement joins TRBV7-2 to TRBJ1-6; D might be TRBD1 (6 bases). The CDR3 consists of 15 residues. V was shortened by 5 bases and J by 9 bases, with 17 bases between the two germline ends. CDR1 and CDR2 (germline): SGHTA, FQGNSA. The CDR3 DNA reads TGTGCCAGCAGCGACCAACAGGGAAGGCGTTCACCCCTCCACTTT. Its protein product is CASSDQQGRRSPLHF.

Only one count was recorded for this clone. The chain has TRBV11-2 and TRBJ2-7; D call uncertain. This CDR3 is 12 amino acids long. Trimming stripped 3 bases from V and 0 bases from J, with 3 bases between. From germline, CDR1 is SGHAT and CDR2 FQNNGV. CDR3: CASSFSSYEQYF. CDR3 DNA sequence: TGTGCCAGCAGCTTCAGCTCCTACGAGCAGTACTTC.

The V call is TRBV6-1, the J call TRBJ1-4, with D tentatively TRBD1 (5 bases). Deletions cut 4 bases from V and 0 bases from J, with 12 bases between. The germline V gene has CDR1 MNHNS and CDR2 SASEGT. CDR3 length: 16 residues. CDR3 protein: CASSGSGRATNEKLFF. The CDR3 DNA is TGTGCCAGCAGTGGGTCAGGGCGTGCAACTAATGAAAAACTGTTTTTT.

This chain joins TRBV18 and TRBJ2-3, with D tentatively TRBD2 (6 bases). V lost 5 bases to trimming and J lost 5 bases, with 17 bases between them. Germline lookup yields CDR1 KGHSH and CDR2 LQKENI. The CDR3 totals 15 residues. The CDR3 sequence: CASSGGNTAGDTQYF. The CDR3 DNA follows: TGTGCCAGCTCAGGAGGGAATACCGCAGGAGATACGCAGTATTTT. Filled out from reference TRBV18 and TRBJ2-3, the complete variable domain reads NAGVMQNPRHLVRRRGQEARLRCSPMKGHSHVYWYRQLPEEGLKFMVYLQKENIIDESGMPKERFSAEFPKEGPSILRIQQVVRGDSAAYFCASSGGNTAGDTQYFGPGTRLTVL.

The chain couples TRBV7-9 to TRBJ2-4, with 11 bases identical to TRBD2. The J segment lost 0 bases and the V segment lost 1 base, leaving 5 bases of the junction unmatched. The CDR3 sequence is 18 residues long. Germline V CDR1 and CDR2: SEHNR, FQNEAQ (reference sequence). The CDR3 spells CASSLGGLAALAKNIQYF. CDR3 sequence (DNA): TGTGCCAGCAGCTTAGGGGGACTAGCGGCCCTAGCCAAAAACATTCAGTACTTC.

V gene TRBV7-9 combines with J gene TRBJ2-7, with 7 bases identical to TRBD2. The CDR3 totals 15 residues. Germline CDR1 and CDR2: SEHNR and FQNEAQ (reference sequence). The trim removed 2 bases at V and 6 bases at J, leaving 10 bases unmatched. CDR3 sequence: CASSLSGAAAGEQYF. The CDR3 DNA sequence: TGTGCCAGCAGCTTAAGCGGGGCAGCTGCTGGCGAGCAGTACTTC. Complete variable domain (other parts from reference TRBV7-9 and TRBJ2-7): DTGVSQNPRHKITKRGQNVTFRCDPISEHNRLYWYRQTLGQGPEFLTYFQNEAQLEKSRLLSDRFSAERPKGSFSTLEIQRTEQGDSAMYLCASSLSGAAAGEQYFGPGTRLTVT.